This TCR beta chain appears in the sequencing data of a study of cytomegalovirus exposure and HLA in healthy donors. Method: immunoSEQ multiplex PCR; TCRdb's copy keeps in-frame clones and lacks some. Of 150,000 to 200,000 clones in the sample, 70% to 90% were seen once. Looked up from germline, CDR1 is LNHNV and CDR2 is YYDKDF (reference sequence). V was cut by 2 bases and J by 4 bases, with 13 bases left in between. The CDR3 length is 15 residues. General study results and limits: Researchers counted approximately 160 TCR beta chains as cytomegalovirus-associated.

Notes on this clone: Its matching antigen is unknown.

The source is a man younger than 40 in good health and CMV-seropositive. The sample was PBMCs. The rearrangement uses TRBV15 and TRBJ2-3; perhaps TRBD2 as D (7 bases). The chain's CDR3 is CATSRSGGPSDTQYF. The CDR3 nucleotides are TGTGCCACCAGCAGATCGGGGGGCCCCTCAGATACGCAGTATTTT.